The next 16 T cell receptor beta chains were all read from a single sample in a study of T cells in localized non-small cell lung cancer. Profiling relied on immunoSEQ multiplex PCR, and the TCRdb table lists in-frame clones only, not all of them. The sample has around 140,000 clones, about 90% seen once. The material sequenced was peripheral blood, taken before any cancer treatment. The source is a female donor older than 55 with stage I lung adenocarcinoma.

The rearrangement uses TRBV5-4 and TRBJ2-5; 8 nucleotides align to TRBD2. CDR1 SGHNT and CDR2 YYREEE come from the germline V gene (reference sequence). The ends lost 0 bases at V and 1 base at J; junction bases unmatched: 5. The CDR3 consists of 16 residues. The CDR3 nucleotides read TGTGCCAGCAGCTTGGCCGTCGCGGGAGGCCAAGAGACCCAGTACTTC. Its translation: CASSLAVAGGQETQYF.

This chain connects TRBV6-4 to TRBJ2-2; D remains ambiguous. This CDR3 has 13 amino acids. Germline CDR1 is MRHNA and CDR2 is SNTAGT. V lost 11 bases to trimming and J lost 6 bases, with 16 bases between them. The DNA for the CDR3 is TGTGCCGGCCGGGCTGCGGTACCCGGGGAGCTGTTTTTT. Its protein is CAGRAAVPGELFF.

This rearrangement joins TRBV14 to TRBJ2-1; no firm D call. The V gene's germline CDR1 is SGHDN and CDR2 FVKESK. V dropped 4 bases and J dropped 15 bases, with 16 bases sitting between them. CDR3 length: 12 amino acids. The CDR3 reads CASSPIVYRPFF. The DNA of the CDR3 is TGTGCCAGCAGCCCCATAGTTTATCGGCCGTTCTTC. Combining the CDR3 with reference TRBV14 and TRBJ2-1 gives the whole variable domain EAGVTQFPSHSVIEKGQTVTLRCDPISGHDNLYWYRRVMGKEIKFLLHFVKESKQDESGMPNNRFLAERTGGTYSTLKVQPAELEDSGVYFCASSPIVYRPFFGPGTRLTVL.

This clone was counted once. The chain has TRBV19 and TRBJ1-1, with D possibly TRBD1 on 6 matching bases. V was pared by 7 bases and J by 1 base, with 10 bases between. Germline lookup yields CDR1 LNHDA and CDR2 SQIVND (reference sequence). The CDR3 contains 13 residues. CDR3 residues: CASNKGENTEAFF. In DNA form, the CDR3 reads TGTGCCAGTAATAAGGGGGAGAACACTGAAGCTTTCTTT. The entire variable domain, with the rest obtained from reference TRBV19 and TRBJ1-1, is as follows: DGGITQSPKYLFRKEGQNVTLSCEQNLNHDAMYWYRQDPGQGLRLIYYSQIVNDFQKGDIAEGYSVSREKKESFPLTVTSAQKNPTAFYLCASNKGENTEAFFGQGTRLTVV.

This chain joins TRBV7-9 and TRBJ2-1, with 7 bases that match TRBD2. There are 14 residues in the CDR3. The germline V gene has CDR1 SEHNR and CDR2 FQNEAQ (reference sequence). J lost 5 bases, V lost 11 bases, and 12 bases had no gene match. The CDR3 sequence is CAGKEGRAHNEQFF. The CDR3 DNA sequence: TGTGCCGGTAAAGAAGGGAGGGCCCACAATGAGCAGTTCTTC.

This sequence joins TRBV29-1 and TRBJ1-4; the D gene is possibly TRBD1 (5 bases). This CDR3 comprises 14 residues. Trimming stripped 5 bases from V and 4 bases from J, with 14 bases between. Germline V gene lookup returns CDR1 SQVTM and CDR2 ANQGSEA. The CDR3 loop reads CSVQRQNGNEKLFF. The CDR3 DNA is TGCAGCGTTCAAAGACAGAATGGTAATGAAAAACTGTTTTTT.

This clone has just a few counts. V gene TRBV19 combines with J gene TRBJ2-1; 12 nucleotides line up with TRBD2. The germline V gene encodes CDR1 LNHDA and CDR2 SQIVND (reference sequence). Germline trimming cut 5 bases from V and 9 bases from J; bases unmatched to any gene: 5. The CDR3 loop spans 14 amino acids. The CDR3 here is CASSLAGGGTEQFF. CDR3 DNA: TGTGCCAGTAGTCTAGCGGGAGGGGGCACTGAGCAGTTCTTC. Full variable domain (missing parts from reference TRBV19 and TRBJ2-1): DGGITQSPKYLFRKEGQNVTLSCEQNLNHDAMYWYRQDPGQGLRLIYYSQIVNDFQKGDIAEGYSVSREKKESFPLTVTSAQKNPTAFYLCASSLAGGGTEQFFGPGTRLTVL.

The chain recombines TRBV28 with TRBJ2-1, with D tentatively TRBD1 (5 bases). Trimming cost V 3 bases and J 4 bases, with 7 bases left between them. This CDR3 has 13 amino acids. The germline gives CDR1 MDHEN, CDR2 SYDVKM. The chain's CDR3 is CASSLDTYNEQFF. CDR3 coding DNA: TGTGCCAGCAGTTTGGACACGTACAATGAGCAGTTCTTC.

J is TRBJ2-7 and V is TRBV10-3; D is unclear. The V end was cut by 3 bases, the J end by 6 bases, with 6 bases between. Germline loops: CDR1 ENHRY, CDR2 SYGVKD. This CDR3 comprises 11 residues. The DNA of the CDR3 is TGTGCCATCAGTGATGACTTCGAGCAGTACTTC. This encodes CAISDDFEQYF.

The chain employs TRBV9 and TRBJ2-5; 12 positions match TRBD2. Per the germline V gene, CDR1 is SGDLS and CDR2 is YYNGEE. After removal of 0 bases from V and 4 bases from J, the junction contained 19 bases not matched to a gene. This CDR3 is 21 amino acids long. Here the CDR3 DNA reads TGTGCCAGCAGCGTAGGTCCTACCCCTGTCGGACTAGCGGGAATGGGAGAGACCCAGTACTTC. Protein sequence: CASSVGPTPVGLAGMGETQYF.

A remark on this clone: The sample has other DNA sequences that encode this CDR3 too. The CDR3, as DNA: TGCGCCAGCAGCCCCCAAGGTGGCAGTGGCTACACCTTC. The encoded protein is CASSPQGGSGYTF. This rearrangement joins TRBV5-1 to TRBJ1-2, with D unresolved. There are 13 residues in the CDR3. Per the germline V gene, CDR1 is SGHRS and CDR2 is YFSETQ. V was cut by 4 bases and J by 7 bases, with 14 bases left in between.

Note on this clone: Other DNA sequences from this sample encode an identical CDR3 as well. The gene calls are TRBV6-5 and TRBJ1-1, with 8 bases that match TRBD1. Germline values: CDR1 MNHEY, CDR2 SVGAGI. CDR3 length: 14 residues. V trimming: 4 bases; J trimming: 5 bases; junction bases outside the gene matches: 6. In DNA, the CDR3 is TGTGCCAGCAGTTTGGACAGGGTGGTAACTGAAGCTTTCTTT. Its translation is CASSLDRVVTEAFF.

CDR3 sequence: CASSLKFEQYF. The CDR3 DNA reads TGTGCCAGCAGCCTGAAGTTCGAGCAGTACTTC. The chain couples TRBV28 to TRBJ2-7; D gene ambiguous. V was shortened by 6 bases and J by 6 bases, with 9 bases between the two germline ends. In germline, CDR1 is MDHEN, CDR2 SYDVKM. The CDR3 extends over 11 amino acids.

This clone is a singleton in its sample. V usage is TRBV7-2 and J usage is TRBJ2-5; no reliable D call. The CDR3 consists of 13 residues. The V gene lost 3 bases and the J gene lost 5 bases, with 10 bases spanning the gap. Looked up from germline, CDR1 is SGHTA and CDR2 is FQGNSA. The CDR3 region is CASSLDGWETQYF. The CDR3, as DNA: TGTGCCAGCAGCTTGGACGGTTGGGAGACCCAGTACTTC.

This chain joins TRBV9 and TRBJ2-2; D possibly matches TRBD1 or TRBD2 (5 bases each). The CDR3 is made up of 15 amino acids. Trimming pared 0 bases from V and 5 bases from J, leaving 11 bases between. Germline loops: CDR1 SGDLS, CDR2 YYNGEE. The chain's CDR3 is CASSVDRGGTGELFF. CDR3 sequence (DNA): TGTGCCAGCAGCGTAGACCGGGGCGGAACCGGGGAGCTGTTTTTT.

V usage is TRBV10-3 and J usage is TRBJ1-5; D not resolved. The CDR3 has 13 amino acids. The germline CDR1 and CDR2 sequences are ENHRY and SYGVKD. V lost 0 bases and J 5 bases, leaving 5 bases between the germline ends. The CDR3 here is CAISESQDQPQHF. CDR3 DNA sequence: TGTGCCATCAGTGAGTCTCAGGATCAGCCCCAGCATTTT.